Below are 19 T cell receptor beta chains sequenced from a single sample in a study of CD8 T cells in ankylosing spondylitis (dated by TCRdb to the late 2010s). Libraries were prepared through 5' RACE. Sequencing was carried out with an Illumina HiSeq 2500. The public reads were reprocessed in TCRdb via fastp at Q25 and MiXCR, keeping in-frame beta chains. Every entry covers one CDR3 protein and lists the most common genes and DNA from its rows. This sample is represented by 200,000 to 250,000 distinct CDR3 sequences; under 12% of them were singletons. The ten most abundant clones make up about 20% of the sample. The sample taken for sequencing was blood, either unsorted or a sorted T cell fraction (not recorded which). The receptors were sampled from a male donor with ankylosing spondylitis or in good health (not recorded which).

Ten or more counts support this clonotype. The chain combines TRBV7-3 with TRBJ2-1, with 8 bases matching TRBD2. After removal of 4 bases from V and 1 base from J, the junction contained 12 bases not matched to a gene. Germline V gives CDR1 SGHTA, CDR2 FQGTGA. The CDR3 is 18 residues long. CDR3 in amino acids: CASSSLEPLAGSYNEQFF. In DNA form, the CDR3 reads TGTGCCAGCAGCTCGCTAGAGCCTTTAGCGGGGTCCTACAATGAGCAGTTCTTC.

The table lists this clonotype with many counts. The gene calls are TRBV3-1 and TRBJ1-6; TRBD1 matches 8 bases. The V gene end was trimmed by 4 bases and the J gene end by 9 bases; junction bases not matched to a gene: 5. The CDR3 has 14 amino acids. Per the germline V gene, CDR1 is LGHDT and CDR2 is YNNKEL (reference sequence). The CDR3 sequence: CASSLGQGGSPLHF. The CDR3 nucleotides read TGTGCCAGCAGCCTTGGACAGGGTGGTTCACCCCTCCACTTT.

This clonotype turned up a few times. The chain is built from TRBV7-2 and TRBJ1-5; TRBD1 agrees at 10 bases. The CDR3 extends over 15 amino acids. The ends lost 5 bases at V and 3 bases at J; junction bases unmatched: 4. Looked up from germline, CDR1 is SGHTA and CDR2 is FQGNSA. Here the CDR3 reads CASSPDRGLNQPQHF. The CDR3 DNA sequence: TGTGCCAGCAGCCCCGACAGGGGGCTCAATCAGCCCCAGCATTTT.

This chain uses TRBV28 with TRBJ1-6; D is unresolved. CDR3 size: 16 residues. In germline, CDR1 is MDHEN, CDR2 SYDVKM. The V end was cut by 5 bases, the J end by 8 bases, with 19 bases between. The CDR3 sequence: CASSPPLGPGDSPLHF. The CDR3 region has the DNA TGTGCCAGCAGTCCGCCACTTGGCCCAGGCGATTCACCCCTCCACTTT.

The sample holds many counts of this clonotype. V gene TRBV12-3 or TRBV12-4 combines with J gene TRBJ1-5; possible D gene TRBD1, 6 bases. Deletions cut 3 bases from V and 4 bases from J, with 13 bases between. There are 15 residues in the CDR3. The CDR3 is CASSLAAGENQPQHF. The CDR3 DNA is TGTGCCAGCAGTTTGGCGGCAGGGGAAAATCAGCCCCAGCATTTT.

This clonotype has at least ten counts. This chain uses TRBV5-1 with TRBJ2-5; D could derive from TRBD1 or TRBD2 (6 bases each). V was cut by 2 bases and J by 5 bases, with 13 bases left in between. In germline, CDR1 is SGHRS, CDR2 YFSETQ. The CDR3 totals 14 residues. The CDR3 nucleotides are TGCGCCAGCAGCTTAAGGGGGGAGTTGGAGACCCAGTACTTC. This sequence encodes CASSLRGELETQYF.

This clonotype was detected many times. The CDR3 nucleotides are TGTTCTGAGCCGGGACAGGACAATGAGCAGTTCTTC. This translates into CSEPGQDNEQFF. This rearrangement joins TRBV3-1 to TRBJ2-1, with 8 bases lining up with TRBD1. The germline V gene has CDR1 LGHDT and CDR2 YNNKEL (reference sequence). The CDR3 spans 12 residues.

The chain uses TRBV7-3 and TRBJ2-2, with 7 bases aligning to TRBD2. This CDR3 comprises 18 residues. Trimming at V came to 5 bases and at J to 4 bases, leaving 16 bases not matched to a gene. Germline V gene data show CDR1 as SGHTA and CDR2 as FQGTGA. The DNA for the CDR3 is TGTGCCAGCAGCCCCGGACTAGTAGGGGCTTGGAGCACCGGGGAGCTGTTTTTT. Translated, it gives CASSPGLVGAWSTGELFF.

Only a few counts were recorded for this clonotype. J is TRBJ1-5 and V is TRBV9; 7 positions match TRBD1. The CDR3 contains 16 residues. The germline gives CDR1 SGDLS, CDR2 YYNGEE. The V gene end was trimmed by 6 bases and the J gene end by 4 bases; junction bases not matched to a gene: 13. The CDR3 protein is CASIGRTGGMNQPQHF. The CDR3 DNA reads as TGTGCCAGCATCGGGCGGACAGGAGGAATGAATCAGCCCCAGCATTTT.

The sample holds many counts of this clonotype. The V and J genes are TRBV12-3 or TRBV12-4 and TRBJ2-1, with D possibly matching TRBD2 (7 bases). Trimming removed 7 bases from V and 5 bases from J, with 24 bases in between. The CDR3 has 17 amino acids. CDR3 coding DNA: TGTGCCAGCACCCTAGGAATGGGGGGGGGCTTAAACAATGAGCAGTTCTTC. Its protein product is CASTLGMGGGLNNEQFF.

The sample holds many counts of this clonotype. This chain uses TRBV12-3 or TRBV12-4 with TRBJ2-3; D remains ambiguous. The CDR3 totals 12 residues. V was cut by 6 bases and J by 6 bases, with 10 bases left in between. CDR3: CASSVKVDTQYF. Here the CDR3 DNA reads TGTGCCAGCAGCGTAAAAGTTGATACGCAGTATTTT.

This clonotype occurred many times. For the CDR3, the DNA is TGTGCCAGCAGCTTAGTAATCGACAGGCCCCCTCAAGAGACCCAGTACTTC. It is translated as CASSLVIDRPPQETQYF. V gene TRBV7-8 combines with J gene TRBJ2-5, with D tentatively TRBD1 (6 bases). The germline V and J ends were trimmed by 1 base and 2 bases, with 17 bases remaining between them. The CDR3 length is 17 residues. Germline V lookup: CDR1 SGHVS, CDR2 FQNEAQ. Together with reference TRBV7-8 and TRBJ2-5, the CDR3 gives the full variable domain: GAGVSQSPRYKVAKRGQDVALRCDPISGHVSLFWYQQALGQGPEFLTYFQNEAQLDKSGLPSDRFFAERPEGSVSTLKIQRTQQEDSAVYLCASSLVIDRPPQETQYFGPGTRLLVL.

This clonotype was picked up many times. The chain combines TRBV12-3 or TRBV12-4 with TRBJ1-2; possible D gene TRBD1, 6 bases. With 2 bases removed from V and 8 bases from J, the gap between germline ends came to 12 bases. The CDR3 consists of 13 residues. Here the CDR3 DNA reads TGTGCCAGCAGTTTACAGGGGACGGGCGGCTACACCTTC. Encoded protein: CASSLQGTGGYTF.

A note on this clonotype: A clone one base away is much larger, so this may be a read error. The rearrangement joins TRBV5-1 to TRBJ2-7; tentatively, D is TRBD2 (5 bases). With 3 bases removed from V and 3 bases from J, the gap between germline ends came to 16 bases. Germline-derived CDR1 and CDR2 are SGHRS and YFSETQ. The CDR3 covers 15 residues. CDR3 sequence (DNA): TGCGCCAGCAGCTCGGGGTTTGAAATGAACTACGAGCAGTACTTC. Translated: CASSSGFEMNYEQYF.

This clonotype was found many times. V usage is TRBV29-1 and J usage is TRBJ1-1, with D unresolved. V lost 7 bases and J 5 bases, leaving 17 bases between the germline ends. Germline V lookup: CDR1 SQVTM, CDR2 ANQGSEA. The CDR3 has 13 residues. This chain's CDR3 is CSAADKIETEAFF. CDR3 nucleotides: TGCAGCGCAGCCGACAAGATCGAGACTGAAGCTTTCTTT.

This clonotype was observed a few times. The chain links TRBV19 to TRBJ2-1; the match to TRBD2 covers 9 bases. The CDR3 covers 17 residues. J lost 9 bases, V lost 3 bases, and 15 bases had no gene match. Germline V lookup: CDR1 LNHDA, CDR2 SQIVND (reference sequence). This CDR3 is CASSILAGQPASGEQFF. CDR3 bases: TGTGCCAGTAGTATCCTAGCGGGACAACCCGCATCTGGTGAGCAGTTCTTC.

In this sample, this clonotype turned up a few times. The CDR3 protein is CATHGRTQSYEQYF. In DNA form, the CDR3 reads TGTGCCACCCACGGACGGACTCAATCCTACGAGCAGTACTTC. This sequence joins TRBV28 and TRBJ2-7, with D perhaps TRBD2 (5 bases). V lost 10 bases to trimming and J lost 1 base, with 17 bases between them. This CDR3 has 14 amino acids. The V gene's germline CDR1 is MDHEN and CDR2 SYDVKM. Drawing the rest from reference TRBV28 and TRBJ2-7, the complete variable domain is DVKVTQSSRYLVKRTGEKVFLECVQDMDHENMFWYRQDPGLGLRLIYFSYDVKMKEKGDIPEGYSVSREKKERFSLILESASTNQTSMYLCATHGRTQSYEQYFGPGTRLTVT.

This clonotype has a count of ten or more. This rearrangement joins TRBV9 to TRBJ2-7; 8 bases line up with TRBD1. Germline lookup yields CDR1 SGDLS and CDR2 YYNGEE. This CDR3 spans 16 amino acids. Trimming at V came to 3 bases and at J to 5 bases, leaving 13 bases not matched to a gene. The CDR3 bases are TGTGCCAGCAGCGCCAGCGGACAGGGTGAGTTGGACGAGCAGTACTTC. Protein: CASSASGQGELDEQYF. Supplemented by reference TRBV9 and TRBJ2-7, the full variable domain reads DSGVTQTPKHLITATGQRVTLRCSPRSGDLSVYWYQQSLDQGLQFLIQYYNGEERAKGNILERFSAQQFPDLHSELNLSSLELGDSALYFCASSASGQGELDEQYFGPGTRLTVT.

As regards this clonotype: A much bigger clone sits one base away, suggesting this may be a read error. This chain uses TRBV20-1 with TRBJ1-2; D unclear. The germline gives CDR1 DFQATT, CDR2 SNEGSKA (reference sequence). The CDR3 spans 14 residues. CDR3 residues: CSATAWEPGDGDTF. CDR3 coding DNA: TGCAGTGCCACGGCGTGGGAACCCGGGGATGGCGACACCTTC.